These 18 T cell receptor beta chains were all obtained from the same sample, sequenced in a study of blood T cell repertoires in COVID-19. TCRdb's table, derived via immunoSEQ multiplex PCR, lists solely in-frame clones and lacks some. The sample comprises some 80,000 clones, 79% of which are singletons, and less than 6% rests with the top ten. The source material was peripheral blood. The origin of the receptors is a woman aged 80 or over with active or convalescent COVID-19.

This chain connects TRBV18 to TRBJ2-1; 12 bases fit TRBD2. Germline V gene data show CDR1 as KGHSH and CDR2 as LQKENI. The length of the CDR3 is 18 residues. J gave up 0 bases and V 3 bases, and 6 bases lay outside the gene matches. The CDR3: CASSPGTSGRSSYNEQFF. The CDR3 nucleotides are TGTGCCAGCTCACCGGGGACTAGCGGGCGGAGCTCCTACAATGAGCAGTTCTTC. Drawing the rest from reference TRBV18 and TRBJ2-1, the complete variable domain is NAGVMQNPRHLVRRRGQEARLRCSPMKGHSHVYWYRQLPEEGLKFMVYLQKENIIDESGMPKERFSAEFPKEGPSILRIQQVVRGDSAAYFCASSPGTSGRSSYNEQFFGPGTRLTVL.

This clone was seen only once. The chain carries TRBV5-1 and TRBJ2-7, with 11 bases aligning to TRBD2. V was pared by 2 bases and J by 2 bases, with 6 bases of the junction left unmatched. The length of the CDR3 is 16 residues. The V gene's germline CDR1 is SGHRS and CDR2 YFSETQ. The CDR3 protein is CASSFRGTSGAYEQYF. In nucleotides, the CDR3 is TGCGCCAGCAGCTTCAGAGGGACTAGCGGCGCCTACGAGCAGTACTTC.

The chain links TRBV6-5 to TRBJ2-7; 7 bases fit TRBD1. J was trimmed by 0 bases and V by 5 bases; bases with no gene match: 7. Germline CDR1 is MNHEY and CDR2 is SVGAGI. This CDR3 spans 15 amino acids. CDR3 bases: TGTGCCAGCAGTAAACCGGGACAGAGCTCCTACGAGCAGTACTTC. Residues: CASSKPGQSSYEQYF.

The CDR3 nucleotides are TGTGCCATCAGTGCCGGCGACAGGACCTACGAGCAGTACTTC. This codes for CAISAGDRTYEQYF. This sequence joins TRBV10-3 and TRBJ2-7; tentatively, D is TRBD1 (6 bases). The CDR3 extends over 14 amino acids. From germline, CDR1 is ENHRY and CDR2 SYGVKD. V lost 4 bases and J 2 bases, leaving 12 bases between the germline ends.

This clone turned up a few times. The chain is built from TRBV4-2 and TRBJ2-7; D ambiguous. This CDR3 is built from 15 residues. V shed 1 base and J shed 0 bases, with 10 bases lying between them. Per the germline V gene, CDR1 is LGHNA and CDR2 is YNFKEQ. In nucleotides, the CDR3 is TGTGCCAGCAGCCAAGTGTCGCAGGACTCCTACGAGCAGTACTTC. Translating it yields CASSQVSQDSYEQYF.

The chain combines TRBV10-1 with TRBJ1-1, with 8 bases that match TRBD1. Unmatched junction bases numbered 14, after V lost 5 bases and J lost 12 bases. The CDR3 spans 14 residues. CDR1 and CDR2 (germline): WNHNN, SYGVQD (reference sequence). CDR3 amino acids: CASSSSGTGLKTFF. As DNA, the CDR3 is TGCGCCAGCAGTTCCTCCGGGACAGGCCTGAAAACTTTCTTT.

V gene TRBV6-5 combines with J gene TRBJ1-6, with unresolved D. Per the germline V gene, CDR1 is MNHEY and CDR2 is SVGAGI. Trimming removed 5 bases from V and 7 bases from J, with 9 bases in between. This CDR3 contains 13 residues. The CDR3 spells CASSREVNSPLHF. DNA of the CDR3: TGTGCCAGCAGTCGGGAGGTGAATTCACCCCTCCACTTT.

The gene calls are TRBV2 and TRBJ1-1, with a possible D match to TRBD1 (6 bases). Germline V gives CDR1 SNHLY, CDR2 FYNNEI. The CDR3 has 14 residues. The V end lost 4 bases, the J end lost 0 bases, and 9 bases lay between the germline ends. As DNA, the CDR3 is TGTGCCAGCAGTGCACAGGGAATGAACACTGAAGCTTTCTTT. This translates into CASSAQGMNTEAFF.

The chain combines TRBV7-8 with TRBJ1-2; TRBD1 aligns across 8 bases. The V gene's germline CDR1 is SGHVS and CDR2 FQNEAQ. The J segment lost 7 bases and the V segment lost 6 bases, leaving 4 bases of the junction unmatched. This CDR3 spans 12 amino acids. CDR3 protein: CASRITGGGYTF. The CDR3 bases are TGTGCCAGCAGAATCACAGGGGGTGGCTACACCTTC.

The chain is built from TRBV5-6 and TRBJ2-7; D gene uncertain. The CDR3 spans 12 residues. With 0 bases removed from V and 5 bases from J, the gap between germline ends came to 6 bases. Germline values: CDR1 SGHDT, CDR2 YYEEEE. The CDR3 sequence is CASSLDPNEQYF. The DNA for the CDR3 is TGTGCCAGCAGCTTGGATCCCAACGAGCAGTACTTC. The full variable domain, rest sourced from reference TRBV5-6 and TRBJ2-7, is DAGVTQSPTHLIKTRGQQVTLRCSPKSGHDTVSWYQQALGQGPQFIFQYYEEEERQRGNFPDRFSGHQFPNYSSELNVNALLLGDSALYLCASSLDPNEQYFGPGTRLTVT.

The V call is TRBV29-1, the J call TRBJ2-3, with 7 nucleotides matching TRBD1. CDR1 is SQVTM, CDR2 ANQGSEA, per germline. The CDR3 loop spans 15 amino acids. V lost 2 bases and J lost 0; bases outside the gene matches: 5. The chain's CDR3 is CSVEPRTGSTDTQYF. CDR3 sequence (DNA): TGCAGCGTTGAACCGAGGACAGGAAGCACAGATACGCAGTATTTT.

The chain joins TRBV2 to TRBJ1-1, with a tentative D call TRBD1 (6 bases). The CDR3 contains 15 residues. V was trimmed by 4 bases and J by 1 base, leaving 13 bases between them. Germline V gene data show CDR1 as SNHLY and CDR2 as FYNNEI. The CDR3 DNA sequence: TGTGCCAGCAGTGGGGGACACCGTCCGAACACTGAAGCTTTCTTT. This translates into CASSGGHRPNTEAFF.

This rearrangement joins TRBV4-3 to TRBJ2-5; 12 bases agree with TRBD2. This CDR3 has 16 residues. CDR1 and CDR2 from the germline V gene are LGHNA and YSLEER. Trimming took 5 bases from V and 1 from J; bases not matched to a gene: 5. The CDR3 nucleotides are TGCGCCAGCAGCGTCCGACTAGCGGGGGCCCAAGAGACCCAGTACTTC. It specifies CASSVRLAGAQETQYF.

The genes are TRBV19 and TRBJ2-4; no firm D call. V was trimmed by 5 bases and J by 2 bases, leaving 10 bases between them. The CDR3 has 14 residues. Looked up from germline, CDR1 is LNHDA and CDR2 is SQIVND (reference sequence). The CDR3 region is CASSSRSTKNIQYF. The CDR3 nucleotides read TGTGCCAGTAGTTCCCGTAGCACCAAAAACATTCAGTACTTC.

This clone was detected only once. J is TRBJ2-2 and V is TRBV18; TRBD1 matches 7 bases. The V and J ends lost 4 bases and 6 bases, in that order; junction bases with no gene match: 2. Germline CDR1 reads KGHSH; CDR2 reads LQKENI. The CDR3 consists of 13 residues. The CDR3 reads CASSLQGSGELFF. CDR3 nucleotides: TGTGCCAGCTCACTACAGGGGTCCGGGGAGCTGTTTTTT.

The chain has TRBV6-5 and TRBJ2-7, with a possible D match to TRBD1 (5 bases). The CDR3 contains 14 residues. The germline V gene encodes CDR1 MNHEY and CDR2 SVGAGI. Trimming removed 2 bases from V and 6 bases from J, with 14 bases in between. CDR3 amino acids: CASSYDSFLGEQYF. In nucleotides, the CDR3 is TGTGCCAGCAGTTACGACAGTTTTTTAGGCGAGCAGTACTTC.

This clone showed up just a few times. The J gene is TRBJ1-6, the V gene TRBV5-1; 8 bases agree with TRBD1. CDR1 and CDR2 from the germline V gene are SGHRS and YFSETQ. The CDR3 has 14 amino acids. V lost 4 bases, J lost 7 bases, and 4 bases stayed unmatched. The CDR3 loop reads CASSIGQGNSPLHF. CDR3 DNA sequence: TGCGCCAGCAGCATCGGACAGGGAAATTCACCCCTCCACTTT.

The chain is built from TRBV3-1 (or the pseudogene TRBV3-2) and TRBJ1-6; D not resolved. The CDR3 covers 12 residues. Germline V lookup: CDR1 LGHDT, CDR2 YNNKEL (reference sequence). V was shortened by 7 bases and J by 4 bases, with 5 bases between the two germline ends. CDR3 region: CASNIYNSPLHF. In nucleotides, the CDR3 is TGTGCCAGCAATATTTATAATTCACCCCTCCACTTT.